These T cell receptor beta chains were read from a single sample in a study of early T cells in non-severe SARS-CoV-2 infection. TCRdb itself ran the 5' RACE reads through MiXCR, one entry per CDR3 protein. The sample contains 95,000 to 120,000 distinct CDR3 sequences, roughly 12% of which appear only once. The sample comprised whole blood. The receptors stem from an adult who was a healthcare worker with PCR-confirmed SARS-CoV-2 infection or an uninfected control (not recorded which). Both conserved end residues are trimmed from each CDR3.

CDR3aa: ASNPSHANTEAF
v_gene: TRBV6-5

CDR3aa: ASSQDSEGSPLH
v_gene: TRBV3-1

CDR3aa: SARDRNQPQH
v_gene: TRBV20-1

CDR3aa: ASSLRGASTNQPQH
v_gene: TRBV28

CDR3aa: SAGSRGEVYEQY
v_gene: TRBV20-1

CDR3aa: ASSLLVAGHAAQY
v_gene: TRBV7-9

CDR3aa: ASSLLGLSPGQKF
v_gene: TRBV7-2

CDR3aa: ASSLTGVSGNTIY
v_gene: TRBV7-9

CDR3aa: ASSLAGGNTGKLF
v_gene: TRBV2

CDR3aa: ASSQGQGAQAYGYT
v_gene: TRBV3-1

CDR3aa: ASSQPGGTGVTEAF
v_gene: TRBV3-1

CDR3aa: ASSLSRGHEIQY
v_gene: TRBV7-2

CDR3aa: ASSLVGETQY
v_gene: TRBV5-1

CDR3aa: ASSLPGQNTGELF
v_gene: TRBV11-2

CDR3aa: ASSPHSGQGSYEQY
v_gene: TRBV11-2

CDR3aa: SARKAGGTGELF
v_gene: TRBV20-1

CDR3aa: ACSQTTGGTGYT
v_gene: TRBV14

CDR3aa: AWSGGRDEKLF
v_gene: TRBV30

CDR3aa: ASSPAHLESTNEKLF
v_gene: TRBV18

CDR3aa: ASSYLGQGGEQY
v_gene: TRBV6-6

CDR3aa: ASSTAQGSETQY
v_gene: TRBV7-9

CDR3aa: ASSLGGPTDTQY
v_gene: TRBV11-2

CDR3aa: ASAGTGGHEQY
v_gene: TRBV12-3/TRBV12-4

CDR3aa: ASSPGPGRAQY
v_gene: TRBV14

CDR3aa: SVEDSGPYNEQF
v_gene: TRBV29-1

CDR3aa: ASTQGSGNTIY
v_gene: TRBV2

CDR3aa: ASSRLGGLDGYT
v_gene: TRBV3-1

CDR3aa: AWRRPGANTEAF
v_gene: TRBV30

CDR3aa: ASSLRGGREF
v_gene: TRBV11-2

CDR3aa: SVEDGEGNYEQY
v_gene: TRBV29-1

CDR3aa: ASRTSGTIRLTVNTQY
v_gene: TRBV27

CDR3aa: AWSVRGTSGNTIY
v_gene: TRBV30

CDR3aa: ASRGRESNEQF
v_gene: TRBV5-4

CDR3aa: ASGSPGGAIIGGEQF
v_gene: TRBV6-5

CDR3aa: ASSVRQGARTDTQY
v_gene: TRBV10-1

CDR3aa: ASSQDVREWGYT
v_gene: TRBV14

CDR3aa: ASSYNANTGELF
v_gene: TRBV11-2

CDR3aa: ASSFAGPNTGELF
v_gene: TRBV7-2

CDR3aa: ASSLASQGGEREQF
v_gene: TRBV5-1

CDR3aa: ASSPEMGQSYCT
v_gene: TRBV18